Listed here are 16 T cell receptor beta chains from one sample, sequenced in a study of shared clonotypes between healthy human individuals. Only in-frame clones appear in the TCRdb table, and some are missing; sequencing was by immunoSEQ multiplex PCR. This sample has 650,000 to 750,000 clones, with about two thirds found just once. The sequenced material came from memory CD4+ T cells sorted from blood. Subset in this sample: CD45RA-negative fraction. The receptors come from a woman aged 25-40 years in good health.

The chain has TRBV6-5 and TRBJ2-4, with 7 bases fitting TRBD2. The V and J ends lost 2 bases and 7 bases, in that order; junction bases with no gene match: 8. The CDR3 totals 15 residues. From germline, CDR1 is MNHEY and CDR2 SVGAGI. CDR3 amino acids: CASSYGGDEGNIQYF. CDR3 DNA: TGTGCCAGCAGTTACGGGGGGGACGAAGGGAACATTCAGTACTTC.

V usage is TRBV18 and J usage is TRBJ2-3, with unresolved D. V dropped 6 bases and J dropped 0 bases, with 13 bases sitting between them. In germline, CDR1 is KGHSH, CDR2 LQKENI. The CDR3 is made up of 15 amino acids. The DNA of the CDR3 is TGTGCCAGCTCCCTAGAGATATCTAGCACAGATACGCAGTATTTT. Its translation: CASSLEISSTDTQYF.

This clone was detected once. The chain has TRBV7-9 and TRBJ1-4; no clear D gene. The CDR3 runs to 17 residues. CDR1 SEHNR and CDR2 FQNEAQ come from the germline V gene (reference sequence). V lost 4 bases, J lost 5 bases, and 20 bases lay in between. The CDR3 DNA reads as TGTGCCAGCAGCTCTTACGAGACGGATCCAATGAATGAAAAACTGTTTTTT. Amino acids: CASSSYETDPMNEKLFF.

The CDR3 here is CASSLDGGTGGYNEQFF. The DNA for the CDR3 is TGTGCCAGCAGCTTAGATGGAGGGACAGGAGGATACAATGAGCAGTTCTTC. The chain employs TRBV7-2 and TRBJ2-1, with 8 nucleotides matching TRBD1. Germline CDR1 is SGHTA and CDR2 is FQGNSA. CDR3 length: 17 residues. Trimming took 1 base from V and 4 from J; bases not matched to a gene: 9.

The chain is built from TRBV5-4 and TRBJ2-3; 11 nucleotides line up with TRBD2. The CDR3 length is 15 residues. The germline CDR1 and CDR2 sequences are SGHNT and YYREEE (reference sequence). V was clipped by 1 base and J by 7 bases; unmatched bases: 5. CDR3 region: CASSLQLAGEYTQYF. DNA for the CDR3: TGTGCCAGCAGCTTGCAACTAGCGGGAGAATATACGCAGTATTTT.

The chain links TRBV5-1 to TRBJ2-3, with 7 bases aligning to TRBD1. The CDR3 loop spans 16 amino acids. From germline, CDR1 is SGHRS and CDR2 YFSETQ. J was trimmed by 2 bases and V by 4 bases; bases with no gene match: 10. The CDR3 here is CASSRTGTEITDTQYF. The DNA of the CDR3 is TGCGCCAGCAGCAGAACCGGGACAGAAATCACAGATACGCAGTATTTT. Drawing the rest from reference TRBV5-1 and TRBJ2-3, the complete variable domain is KAGVTQTPRYLIKTRGQQVTLSCSPISGHRSVSWYQQTPGQGLQFLFEYFSETQRNKGNFPGRFSGRQFSNSRSEMNVSTLELGDSALYLCASSRTGTEITDTQYFGPGTRLTVL.

The J gene is TRBJ2-7, the V gene TRBV7-2; 12 bases align to TRBD2. In germline, CDR1 is SGHTA, CDR2 FQGNSA. This CDR3 contains 15 residues. Trimming at V came to 5 bases and at J to 2 bases, leaving 4 bases not matched to a gene. The CDR3 region has the DNA TGTGCCAGCAGCAAAGGACTAGCGGGAACCTACGAGCAGTACTTC. It encodes CASSKGLAGTYEQYF.

The V and J genes are TRBV7-9 and TRBJ2-2; 11 bases are shared with TRBD2. CDR1 SEHNR and CDR2 FQNEAQ come from the germline V gene (reference sequence). The CDR3 covers 16 residues. The junction had 6 bases not matched to a gene; V was cut back by 5 bases and J by 4 bases. CDR3 sequence (DNA): TGTGCCAGCAGCATGAGACTAGCGGGGATCACCGGGGAGCTGTTTTTT. It specifies CASSMRLAGITGELFF.

The rearrangement joins TRBV5-1 to TRBJ1-2; no reliable D call. V shed 0 bases and J shed 7 bases, with 10 bases lying between them. Looked up from germline, CDR1 is SGHRS and CDR2 is YFSETQ. The CDR3 contains 13 residues. The CDR3 coding sequence is TGCGCCAGCAGCTTGGCCGAGATGGCTGGCTACACCTTC. This encodes CASSLAEMAGYTF.

This clone appeared once. The V call is TRBV19, the J call TRBJ1-6, with D perhaps TRBD1 (6 bases). Looked up from germline, CDR1 is LNHDA and CDR2 is SQIVND (reference sequence). The CDR3 spans 15 residues. V was trimmed by 4 bases and J by 9 bases, leaving 16 bases between them. The CDR3 DNA reads as TGTGCCAGTAGTACCACGGAGGGGGAAGTTTCACCCCTCCACTTT. Translated, it gives CASSTTEGEVSPLHF.

The gene calls are TRBV6-1 and TRBJ2-7; the match to TRBD1 covers 9 bases. Germline trimming cut 7 bases from V and 5 bases from J; bases unmatched to any gene: 9. Germline CDR1 is MNHNS and CDR2 is SASEGT. The CDR3 covers 14 residues. CDR3 sequence reads: CASNPGQGPHEQYF. The CDR3 DNA reads as TGTGCCAGCAATCCGGGACAGGGTCCCCACGAGCAGTACTTC.

The rearrangement joins TRBV5-1 to TRBJ2-2; D not resolved. Germline V gene sequence: CDR1 SGHRS, CDR2 YFSETQ. V dropped 0 bases and J dropped 2 bases, with 5 bases sitting between them. CDR3 length equals 14 residues. The CDR3 nucleotides are TGCGCCAGCAGCTTGGATGACAACACCGGGGAGCTGTTTTTT. Translated: CASSLDDNTGELFF.

A few counts support this clone. This chain links TRBV4-2 with TRBJ2-3; no reliable D call. The CDR3 has 13 residues. V was trimmed by 1 base and J by 6 bases, leaving 8 bases between them. Germline V gene lookup returns CDR1 LGHNA and CDR2 YNFKEQ. The CDR3 spells CASSQGLSDTQYF. In nucleotides, the CDR3 is TGTGCCAGCAGCCAAGGATTGTCTGATACGCAGTATTTT.

The gene calls are TRBV6-5 and TRBJ1-1; D not resolved. The V and J ends lost 4 bases and 2 bases respectively, with 8 bases between them. This CDR3 region has 13 residues. Germline V gene sequence: CDR1 MNHEY, CDR2 SVGAGI. The CDR3 DNA follows: TGTGCCAGCAGTTCGTCAGCTAACACTGAAGCTTTCTTT. Translated: CASSSSANTEAFF.

This clone was picked up one time. This sequence joins TRBV4-1 and TRBJ1-1; perhaps TRBD1 as D (6 bases). Germline lookup yields CDR1 MGHRA and CDR2 YSYEKL. The V end was cut by 0 bases, the J end by 2 bases, with 13 bases between. The length of the CDR3 is 16 residues. The CDR3 coding sequence is TGCGCCAGCAGCCAAGATCTTGCAGGGGTTAACACTGAAGCTTTCTTT. It encodes CASSQDLAGVNTEAFF.

The chain recombines TRBV28 with TRBJ1-5; 7 bases agree with TRBD1. Germline CDR1 is MDHEN and CDR2 is SYDVKM. V gave up 5 bases and J gave up 11 bases; unmatched junction bases: 18. The CDR3 loop spans 16 amino acids. The chain's CDR3 is CASSSGGGALGSSQHF. DNA for the CDR3: TGTGCCAGCAGTAGCGGAGGGGGCGCCTTAGGATCCTCCCAGCATTTT.